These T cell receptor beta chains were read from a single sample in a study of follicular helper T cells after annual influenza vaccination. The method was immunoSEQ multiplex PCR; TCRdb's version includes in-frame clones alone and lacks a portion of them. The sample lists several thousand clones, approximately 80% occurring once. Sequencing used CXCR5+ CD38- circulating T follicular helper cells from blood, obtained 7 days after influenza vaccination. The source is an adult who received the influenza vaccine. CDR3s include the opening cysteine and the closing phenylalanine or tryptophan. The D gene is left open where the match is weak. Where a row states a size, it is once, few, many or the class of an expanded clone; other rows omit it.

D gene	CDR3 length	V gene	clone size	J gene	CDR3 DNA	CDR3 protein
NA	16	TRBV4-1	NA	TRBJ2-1	TGCGCCAGCAGCCAACCTACAACGAGCTCCTACAATGAGCAGTTCTTC	CASSQPTTSSYNEQFF
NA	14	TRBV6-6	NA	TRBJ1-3	TGTGCCAGCAGTTACTCGGGGACTGGAAACACCATATATTTT	CASSYSGTGNTIYF
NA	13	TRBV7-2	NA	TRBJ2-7	TGTGCCAGCAGCCTCCGGGGAAGCTACGAGCAGTACTTC	CASSLRGSYEQYF
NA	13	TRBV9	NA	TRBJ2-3	TGTGCCAGCAGCACCCCTTGGGAGGATACGCAGTATTTT	CASSTPWEDTQYF
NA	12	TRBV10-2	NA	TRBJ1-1	TGCGCCAGCAGTGCGGGAGACACTGAAGCTTTCTTT	CASSAGDTEAFF
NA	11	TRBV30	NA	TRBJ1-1	TGTTTGTGGGAGCGAAACACTGAAGCTTTCTTT	CLWERNTEAFF
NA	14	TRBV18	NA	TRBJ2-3	TGTGCCAGCTCACCACGCCAAAACACAGATACGCAGTATTTT	CASSPRQNTDTQYF
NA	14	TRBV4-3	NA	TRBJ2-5	TGCGCCAGCAGCCAAGGACAGAGGCAAGAGACCCAGTACTTC	CASSQGQRQETQYF
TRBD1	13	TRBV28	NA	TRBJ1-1	TGTGCCAGCAGGGGGACAGCAGAGAAGGTGGCTTTCTTT	CASRGTAEKVAFF
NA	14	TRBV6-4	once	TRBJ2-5	TGTGCCAGCAGTGACAGTCTACTACAAGAGACCCAGTACTTC	CASSDSLLQETQYF
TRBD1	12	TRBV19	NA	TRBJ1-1	TGTGCCAGTTTGGACAGGGGAGATAGAGCTTTCTTT	CASLDRGDRAFF
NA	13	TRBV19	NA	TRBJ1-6	TGTGCCAGTAGTGTCGAGGGTAATTCACCCCTCCACTTT	CASSVEGNSPLHF
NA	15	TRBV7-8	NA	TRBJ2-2	TGTGCCAGCAGCTCCCCGACTAGGGGCACCGGGGAGCTGTTTTTT	CASSSPTRGTGELFF
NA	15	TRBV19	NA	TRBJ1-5	TGTGCCAGTAGTATAGGATTCAGTAGCAATCAGCCCCAGCATTTT	CASSIGFSSNQPQHF
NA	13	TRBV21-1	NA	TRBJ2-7	TGTGCCAGCAGCAAGAGGACACTCTACGAGCAGTACTTC	CASSKRTLYEQYF
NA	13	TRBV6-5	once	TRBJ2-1	TGTGCCAGCGGCTCCCCAGGGGGGCGAGAGCAGTTCTTC	CASGSPGGREQFF
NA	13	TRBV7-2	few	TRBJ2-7	TGTGCCAGCAGCTTAGGACGGTCCTACGAGCAGTACTTC	CASSLGRSYEQYF
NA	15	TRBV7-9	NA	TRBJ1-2	TGTGCCAGCAGCTTAGATAGGGGACCGGCCTATGGCTACACCTTC	CASSLDRGPAYGYTF
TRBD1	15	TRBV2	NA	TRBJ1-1	TGTGCCAGCAGTGGGGGACAGGGGGCGACCACTGAAGCTTTCTTT	CASSGGQGATTEAFF
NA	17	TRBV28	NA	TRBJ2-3	TGTGCCAGCAGCCCCCAACCTAGCAGAGCGACCACAGATACGCAGTATTTT	CASSPQPSRATTDTQYF
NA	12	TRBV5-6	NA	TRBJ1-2	TGTGCCAGCAGCCTACCTATCGGGGTGTCGACCTTC	CASSLPIGVSTF
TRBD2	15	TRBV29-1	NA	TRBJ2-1	TGCAGCGTTGAGACTAGCGGGGGCCGATACAATGAGCAGTTCTTC	CSVETSGGRYNEQFF
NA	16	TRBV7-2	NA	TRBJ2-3	TGTGCCAGCAGCTTAGGTCCACCACCTAGGACAGATACGCAGTATTTT	CASSLGPPPRTDTQYF
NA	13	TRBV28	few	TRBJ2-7	TGTGCCAGCAGTTGGGGGGACTCCTACGAGCAGTACTTC	CASSWGDSYEQYF
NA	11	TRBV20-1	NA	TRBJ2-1	TGCAGTGCTAACGTCCACAATGAGCAGTTCTTC	CSANVHNEQFF
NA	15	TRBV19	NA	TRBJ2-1	TGTGCCAGTACCCAGCAGGGGACTACCAGGAGTGAGCAGTTCTTC	CASTQQGTTRSEQFF
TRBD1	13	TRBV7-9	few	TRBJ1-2	TGTGCCAGCAGCGAGCGGACAGGGGAAGGCTACACCTTC	CASSERTGEGYTF
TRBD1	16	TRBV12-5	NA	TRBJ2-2	TGTGCTAGTGGTTCCGGGACAGGGAGGGCAGCCGGGGAGCTGTTTTTT	CASGSGTGRAAGELFF
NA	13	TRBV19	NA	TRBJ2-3	TGTGCCAGTAGTCATCCTAGCACAGATACGCAGTATTTT	CASSHPSTDTQYF
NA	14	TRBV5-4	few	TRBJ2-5	TGTGCCAGCAGCTTACCGCAGGTTCAAGAGACCCAGTACTTC	CASSLPQVQETQYF
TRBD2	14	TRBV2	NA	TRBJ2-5	TGTGCCAGCCTTAGCGGGGCGTACCAAGAGACCCAGTACTTC	CASLSGAYQETQYF
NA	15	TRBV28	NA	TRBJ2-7	TGTGCCAGCAGTTTAGCACAGGTTAACTCCTACGAGCAGTACTTC	CASSLAQVNSYEQYF
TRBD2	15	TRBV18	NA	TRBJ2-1	TGTGCCAGCTCAAGGACGGGGGGGCCTCCCAATGAGCAGTTCTTC	CASSRTGGPPNEQFF
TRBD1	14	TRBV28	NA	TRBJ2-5	TGTGCCAGCAGTTTCACCGACAGGGACGAGACCCAGTACTTC	CASSFTDRDETQYF
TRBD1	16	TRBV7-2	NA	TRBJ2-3	TGTGCCAGCAGCTTCGGGGACAGGGGAGGCACAGATACGCAGTATTTT	CASSFGDRGGTDTQYF
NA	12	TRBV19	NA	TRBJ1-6	TGTGCCAGTAGTGGACAGAATTCACCCCTCCACTTT	CASSGQNSPLHF
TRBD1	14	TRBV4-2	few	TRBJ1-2	TGTGCCAGCAGCCAAGATGGGACAGCTGGAGGCTACACCTTC	CASSQDGTAGGYTF
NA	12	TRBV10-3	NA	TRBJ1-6	TGTGCCATCAGTGCGGAGGGTTCACCCCTCCACTTT	CAISAEGSPLHF
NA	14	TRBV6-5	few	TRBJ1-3	TGTGCCAGCAGGAACACAGTCTCTGGAAACACCATATATTTT	CASRNTVSGNTIYF
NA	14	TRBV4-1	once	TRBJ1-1	TGCGCCAGCAGCCAAGAGTGGGGGATCACTGAAGCTTTCTTT	CASSQEWGITEAFF
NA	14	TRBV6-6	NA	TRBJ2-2	TGTGCCAGCAGGCCCGGCCCGAACACCGGGGAGCTGTTTTTT	CASRPGPNTGELFF
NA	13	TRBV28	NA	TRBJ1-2	TGTGCCAGCAGTTTGGAGCAGTCTGATGGCTACACCTTC	CASSLEQSDGYTF
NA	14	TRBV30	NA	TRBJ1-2	TGTGCCTGGAGGGGCCGGGACCCTAACTATGGCTACACCTTC	CAWRGRDPNYGYTF
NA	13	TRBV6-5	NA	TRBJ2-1	TGTGCCAGCAGCAGGACGGCCTACAATGAGCAGTTCTTC	CASSRTAYNEQFF
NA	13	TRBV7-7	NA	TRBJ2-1	TGTGCCAGCAGCCTTTCTACAGGGAATGAGCAGTTCTTC	CASSLSTGNEQFF
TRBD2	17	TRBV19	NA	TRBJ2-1	TGTGCCAGTAGTCTCCGGGCTAGCGGTACCTCCTACAATGAGCAGTTCTTC	CASSLRASGTSYNEQFF
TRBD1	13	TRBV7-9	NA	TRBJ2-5	TGTGCCAGCAGCTTGGGACAGCAAGAGACCCAGTACTTC	CASSLGQQETQYF
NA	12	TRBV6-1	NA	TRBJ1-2	TGTGCCAGCAGTTCCCCATTGGATGGCTACACCTTC	CASSSPLDGYTF
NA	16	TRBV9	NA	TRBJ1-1	TGTGCCAGCACCCCTATACCCACCCGGACGGGATCTGAAGCTTTCTTT	CASTPIPTRTGSEAFF
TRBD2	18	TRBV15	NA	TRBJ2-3	TGTGCCACCAGCAGAGAGGGGTCAGCGGGAGCTTACGCAGATACGCAGTATTTT	CATSREGSAGAYADTQYF
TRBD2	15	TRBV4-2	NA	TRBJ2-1	TGTGCCAGCAGCCAAGATCGGACTAGCGGGAATGAGCAGTTCTTC	CASSQDRTSGNEQFF